The sequence of this T cell receptor beta chain was determined in a study of T cells in Graves' hyperthyroidism and ophthalmopathy. V shed 3 bases and J shed 3 bases, with 8 bases lying between them. This CDR3 has 14 amino acids. Per the germline V gene, CDR1 is LGHDT and CDR2 is YNNKEL (reference sequence). The sample holds many counts of this clonotype. TCR beta CDR3 regions were amplified from RNA. HTBI primers were the set used in a first-round RT-PCR of the TCR CDR3. TCRdb re-called the multiplex PCR reads with MiXCR, one entry per CDR3 protein. This table has 370,000 or so distinct CDR3 sequences, about 25% appearing once.

This chain joins TRBV3-1 and TRBJ2-2; D is ambiguous. The source of this sequence is a man aged 45-65 years with Graves' hyperthyroidism. The material sequenced was blood. In DNA form, the CDR3 reads TGTGCCAGCAGCCACAGCCTATACACCGGGGAGCTGTTTTTT. Its translation is CASSHSLYTGELFF.